One and the same sample provided the 27 T cell receptor beta chains below, sequenced in a study of cytomegalovirus exposure and HLA in healthy donors. Use of 60 Vbeta and 13 Jbeta primers characterized the PCR. Some clones are missing from TCRdb's copy, which holds only in-frame ones; the method was immunoSEQ multiplex PCR. The sample yields 150,000 to 160,000 clones, less than 85% seen once. The sequencing input was PBMCs. The origin of the receptors is a woman aged 50 to 60 in good health and CMV-seropositive.

The gene calls are TRBV6-5 and TRBJ2-1; tentative D call: TRBD2 (6 bases). The CDR3 has 15 amino acids. Trimming left V 2 bases short and J 3 bases short, with 11 bases between. Germline V gives CDR1 MNHEY, CDR2 SVGAGI. CDR3 DNA: TGTGCCAGCAGTTACGGGTGGGGGGACTACAATGAGCAGTTCTTC. Its protein product is CASSYGWGDYNEQFF.

The genes are TRBV7-2 and TRBJ2-7; 8 bases are shared with TRBD2. Germline CDR1 is SGHTA and CDR2 is FQGNSA. V shed 3 bases, J shed 3 bases, and the junction held 7 bases outside the gene matches. The length of the CDR3 is 15 residues. The CDR3 region has the DNA TGTGCCAGCAGCTTTGCCGGGACTAGTAGCTACGAGCAGTACTTC. Its translation: CASSFAGTSSYEQYF.

This chain links TRBV29-1 with TRBJ1-2; tentative D call: TRBD1 (5 bases). The length of the CDR3 is 13 residues. Germline loops: CDR1 SQVTM, CDR2 ANQGSEA. Trimming cost V 3 bases and J 4 bases, with 12 bases left between them. Written as DNA, the CDR3 is TGCAGCGTTGACTCAATGGGGGGCTATGGCTACACCTTC. This sequence encodes CSVDSMGGYGYTF.

This clone was counted once. One junction end does not reproduce the germline sequence, and a read error may be involved. This chain uses TRBV7-9 with TRBJ1-1; D is undetermined. The CDR3 runs 13 residues. CDR1 is SEHNR and CDR2 is FQNEAQ in the germline V gene (reference sequence). CDR3: CSSSPNGEIEAFF. CDR3 coding DNA: TGTTCCAGCAGCCCCAACGGGGAAATTGAAGCTTTCTTT.

A few counts support this clone. The J gene is TRBJ2-5, the V gene TRBV6-1, with D perhaps matching TRBD1 (6 bases). CDR1 and CDR2 (germline): MNHNS, SASEGT. Trimming took 7 bases from V and 1 from J, leaving 10 bases between them. The CDR3 covers 13 residues. The CDR3 sequence is CASKGQSQETQYF. For the CDR3, the DNA is TGTGCCAGCAAAGGACAGAGCCAAGAGACCCAGTACTTC.

The gene calls are TRBV2 and TRBJ1-4; D gene unclear. CDR1 is SNHLY, CDR2 FYNNEI, per germline. Trimming left V 4 bases short and J 4 bases short, with 13 bases between. The CDR3 totals 15 residues. In DNA, the CDR3 is TGTGCCAGCAGTGGGAGGCACAGAGGTAATGAAAAACTGTTTTTT. Translating it yields CASSGRHRGNEKLFF.

The rearrangement joins TRBV19 to TRBJ1-5; D unclear. Per the germline V gene, CDR1 is LNHDA and CDR2 is SQIVND (reference sequence). The CDR3 has 12 amino acids. Trimming pared 4 bases from V and 5 bases from J, leaving 6 bases between. The CDR3 DNA sequence: TGTGCCAGTAGTAAGGGAGATCAGCCCCAGCATTTT. It is translated as CASSKGDQPQHF.

This clone was detected only once. V is TRBV29-1 and J is TRBJ2-5; no clear D gene. TRBJ2-7 explains the end of the DNA better; the J call may be wrong. Germline V gives CDR1 SQVTM, CDR2 ANQGSEA. The CDR3 has 12 residues. DNA of the CDR3: TGCAGCGTTGACGGCGGCGCCTACGAGCAGTACTTC. Its translation is CSVDGGAYEQYF.

This chain uses TRBV19 with TRBJ1-6; 7 nucleotides agree with TRBD1. The CDR3 extends over 15 amino acids. V gave up 1 base and J gave up 7 bases; unmatched junction bases: 4. Germline CDR1 and CDR2: LNHDA and SQIVND (reference sequence). The CDR3 reads CASSIVQQGNSPLHF. The CDR3 DNA follows: TGTGCCAGTAGTATAGTTCAACAGGGGAATTCACCCCTCCACTTT.

This clone has just a few counts. The gene calls are TRBV2 and TRBJ2-1; no reliable D call. This CDR3 spans 11 amino acids. Germline CDR1 and CDR2: SNHLY and FYNNEI. V was clipped by 5 bases and J by 9 bases, with 8 bases between them. Written as DNA, the CDR3 is TGTGCCAGCAGTCTGCGTAGTGAGCAGTTCTTC. This encodes CASSLRSEQFF. Combining the CDR3 with reference TRBV2 and TRBJ2-1 gives the whole variable domain EPEVTQTPSHQVTQMGQEVILRCVPISNHLYFYWYRQILGQKVEFLVSFYNNEISEKSEIFDDQFSVERPDGSNFTLKIRSTKLEDSAMYFCASSLRSEQFFGPGTRLTVL.

A note on this clone: Other DNA sequences in this specimen translate into the identical CDR3. This chain links TRBV14 with TRBJ2-3; 7 nucleotides agree with TRBD1. CDR1 and CDR2 (germline): SGHDN, FVKESK. This CDR3 region has 16 residues. J gave up 2 bases and V 2 bases, and 7 bases lay outside the gene matches. In DNA, the CDR3 is TGTGCCAGCAGCCAACTCTCGACAGGGCTCACAGATACGCAGTATTTT. Protein: CASSQLSTGLTDTQYF.

This sequence joins TRBV10-3 and TRBJ2-1; 7 nucleotides agree with TRBD1. The CDR3 length is 13 residues. Germline-derived CDR1 and CDR2 are ENHRY and SYGVKD. V gave up 3 bases and J gave up 9 bases; unmatched junction bases: 5. The DNA for the CDR3 is TGTGCCATCAGTGACAAGTCAGGGGGTGAGCAGTTCTTC. It codes for CAISDKSGGEQFF.

The chain has TRBV5-6 and TRBJ1-1; D possibly corresponds to TRBD1 (6 bases). CDR1 is SGHDT and CDR2 is YYEEEE in the germline V gene. Trimming took off 0 bases at V and 6 bases at J, with 12 bases between the two ends. CDR3 length: 14 amino acids. The CDR3 loop reads CASSLAARGAEAFF. The CDR3 DNA sequence: TGTGCCAGCAGCTTGGCTGCCAGGGGCGCTGAAGCTTTCTTT.

The chain couples TRBV6-6 to TRBJ1-1, with 7 bases fitting TRBD1. The germline gives CDR1 MNHNY, CDR2 SVGAGI (reference sequence). The V segment lost 6 bases and the J segment 1 base; nucleotides outside the gene matches: 5. The CDR3 spans 14 residues. Written as DNA, the CDR3 is TGTGCCAGCAGCCTACGACAGGGGAACACTGAAGCTTTCTTT. This codes for CASSLRQGNTEAFF.

The chain employs TRBV6-6 and TRBJ2-2; 8 positions agree with TRBD1. This CDR3 region has 15 residues. Looked up from germline, CDR1 is MNHNY and CDR2 is SVGAGI (reference sequence). V trimming: 4 bases; J trimming: 5 bases; junction bases outside the gene matches: 6. CDR3 DNA sequence: TGTGCCAGCAGTTTTCAAACAGGGGGGACCGGGGAGCTGTTTTTT. As protein: CASSFQTGGTGELFF.

This chain uses TRBV6-5 with TRBJ1-1; 8 nucleotides align to TRBD1. After removal of 6 bases from V and 3 bases from J, the junction contained 3 bases not matched to a gene. Germline-derived CDR1 and CDR2 are MNHEY and SVGAGI. This CDR3 has 13 amino acids. CDR3 loop: CASRAGGYTEAFF. In nucleotides, the CDR3 is TGTGCCAGCAGGGCAGGGGGCTACACTGAAGCTTTCTTT.

The rearrangement joins TRBV6-5 to TRBJ2-1; D uncertain. Per the germline V gene, CDR1 is MNHEY and CDR2 is SVGAGI. V lost 0 bases and J lost 5, with 5 bases in between. The CDR3 totals 13 residues. The CDR3 coding sequence is TGTGCCAGCAGTTACTCGTGGCACAATGAGCAGTTCTTC. It codes for CASSYSWHNEQFF.

The chain links TRBV4-1 to TRBJ2-5, with a weak D call TRBD2 (6 bases). The germline V gene has CDR1 MGHRA and CDR2 YSYEKL. V lost 1 base and J 9 bases, leaving 9 bases between the germline ends. The CDR3 length is 12 residues. The chain's CDR3 is CASSQGGGAQYF. CDR3 in DNA: TGCGCCAGCAGCCAAGGTGGCGGGGCCCAGTACTTC.

The chain joins TRBV30 to TRBJ2-3, with unresolved D. The V and J ends lost 0 bases and 6 bases respectively, with 10 bases between them. CDR1 and CDR2 (germline): GTSNPN, SVGIG (reference sequence). The CDR3 totals 13 residues. In DNA form, the CDR3 reads TGTGCCTGGAGTGTATGGTCTGGCGATACGCAGTATTTT. Its translation: CAWSVWSGDTQYF.

The rearrangement joins TRBV5-1 to TRBJ1-1, with D tentatively TRBD1 (5 bases). V was clipped by 7 bases and J by 3 bases, with 22 bases between them. Germline lookup yields CDR1 SGHRS and CDR2 YFSETQ. The CDR3 consists of 16 residues. The CDR3 spells CASSQTFPQADTEAFF. CDR3 DNA sequence: TGCGCCAGCTCTCAAACCTTTCCACAGGCCGACACTGAAGCTTTCTTT.

J is TRBJ1-5 and V is TRBV10-2, with 7 positions matching TRBD1. With 6 bases clipped from V and 3 bases from J, the junction kept 2 bases outside the gene matches. This CDR3 region has 13 residues. Germline assignment: CDR1 WSHSY and CDR2 SAAADI. CDR3: CASSDRVNQPQHF. The CDR3 DNA is TGCGCCAGCAGCGACAGGGTCAATCAGCCCCAGCATTTT.

This chain connects TRBV6-6 to TRBJ2-7, with a weak D call TRBD2 (6 bases). The CDR3 sequence is 16 residues long. V was cut by 6 bases and J by 2 bases, with 20 bases left in between. CDR1 MNHNY and CDR2 SVGAGI come from the germline V gene (reference sequence). The CDR3 DNA is TGTGCCAGCAGCCGGGGGTCGGCCTCGGCGGCCTACGAGCAGTACTTC. Translation: CASSRGSASAAYEQYF.

The chain joins TRBV29-1 to TRBJ2-7; 7 bases match TRBD1. The germline CDR1 and CDR2 sequences are SQVTM and ANQGSEA. V dropped 8 bases and J dropped 2; count of bases not matched to a gene: 15. The CDR3 runs to 15 residues. This chain's CDR3 is CSTSGTGTAPYEQYF. As DNA, the CDR3 is TGCAGCACAAGTGGGACCGGGACAGCCCCCTACGAGCAGTACTTC.

The V and J genes are TRBV7-9 and TRBJ1-5; D is ambiguous. With 5 bases removed from V and 9 bases from J, the gap between germline ends came to 17 bases. CDR1 is SEHNR, CDR2 FQNEAQ, per germline (reference sequence). The CDR3 has 14 amino acids. The CDR3 spells CASSANVGLGPQHF. The CDR3 nucleotides read TGTGCCAGCAGCGCGAATGTGGGCTTGGGGCCCCAGCATTTT.

The V gene is TRBV30, the J gene TRBJ1-1; D might be TRBD1 (6 bases). The CDR3 length is 13 residues. Germline V gene lookup returns CDR1 GTSNPN and CDR2 SVGIG (reference sequence). Trimming left V 8 bases short and J 4 bases short, with 17 bases between. CDR3 amino acids: CATSGVVGTEAFF. The CDR3 coding sequence is TGTGCCACTTCAGGGGTTGTAGGCACTGAAGCTTTCTTT.

The CDR3 DNA reads TGTGCCAGCAGCTCGACCGGGACACGGAATGAAAAACTGTTTTTT. Protein: CASSSTGTRNEKLFF. The rearrangement uses TRBV5-6 and TRBJ1-4, with D possibly TRBD1 on 6 matching bases. The CDR3 runs 15 residues. V lost 3 bases and J lost 5, with 14 bases in between. The germline V gene has CDR1 SGHDT and CDR2 YYEEEE.

This clone was observed a single time. This rearrangement joins TRBV9 to TRBJ1-1; TRBD1 is a possible D gene (6 bases). Per the germline V gene, CDR1 is SGDLS and CDR2 is YYNGEE. The CDR3 extends over 14 amino acids. V shed 1 base and J shed 1 base, with 8 bases lying between them. CDR3 protein: CASSVQGTNTEAFF. CDR3 DNA sequence: TGTGCCAGCAGCGTACAGGGGACGAACACTGAAGCTTTCTTT.